This entry lists 21 T cell receptor beta chains sequenced from one sample in a study of blood T cell repertoires in COVID-19. Method: immunoSEQ multiplex PCR; TCRdb's copy keeps in-frame clones and lacks some. Here the sample spans about 270,000 clones, around 83% being singletons. Sequencing was carried out using peripheral blood. Receptor source: an elderly man with acute or convalescent COVID-19.

This clone was recorded a few times. For the CDR3, the DNA is TGTGCCAGTACTAATGCGGGGGTTGGCAATCAGCCCCAGCATTTT. Translating gives CASTNAGVGNQPQHF. The chain uses TRBV19 and TRBJ1-5, with D perhaps matching TRBD1 (5 bases). This CDR3 is 15 amino acids long. Trimming took 7 bases from V and 2 from J, leaving 15 bases between them. CDR1 LNHDA and CDR2 SQIVND come from the germline V gene (reference sequence).

J is TRBJ2-7 and V is TRBV7-3, with 7 bases that match TRBD2. J was trimmed by 0 bases and V by 4 bases; bases with no gene match: 3. CDR1 and CDR2 from the germline V gene are SGHTA and FQGTGA. This CDR3 region has 14 residues. The CDR3 DNA reads as TGTGCCAGCAGCTACAGCGGGAACTCCTACGAGCAGTACTTC. This codes for CASSYSGNSYEQYF. The full variable domain, rest sourced from reference TRBV7-3 and TRBJ2-7, is GAGVSQTPSNKVTEKGKYVELRCDPISGHTALYWYRQSLGQGPEFLIYFQGTGAADDSGLPNDRFFAVRPEGSVSTLKIQRTERGDSAVYLCASSYSGNSYEQYFGPGTRLTVT.

The V gene is TRBV9, the J gene TRBJ2-1; 10 bases map to TRBD1. V lost 3 bases, J lost 4 bases, and 4 bases stayed unmatched. This CDR3 spans 15 amino acids. The germline V gene has CDR1 SGDLS and CDR2 YYNGEE. CDR3 sequence: CASSGGTGEYNEQFF. CDR3 nucleotide sequence: TGTGCCAGCAGCGGCGGGACAGGGGAATACAATGAGCAGTTCTTC.

This clone has only a few counts. Other nucleotide sequences from this sample produce the same CDR3. This chain joins TRBV30 and TRBJ2-5; tentatively, D is TRBD2 (5 bases). Trimming shortened V by 0 bases and J by 5 bases, and 7 bases separated the two germline ends. The CDR3 is 12 residues long. Germline CDR1 GTSNPN, CDR2 SVGIG (reference sequence). The CDR3 is CAWSVRGETQYF. The DNA of the CDR3 is TGTGCCTGGAGTGTACGAGGGGAGACCCAGTACTTC.

The gene calls are TRBV6-5 and TRBJ2-5; 7 bases match TRBD2. Germline CDR1 reads MNHEY; CDR2 reads SVGAGI. Trimming removed 2 bases from V and 4 bases from J; junction bases left unmatched: 7. The CDR3 spans 15 residues. CDR3 nucleotides: TGTGCCAGCAGTTACCGCACCCCGGGGGGAGAGACCCAGTACTTC. Its translation: CASSYRTPGGETQYF.

Written as DNA, the CDR3 is TGTGCCAGCAGTGAAGGCAGGGAGGCCCTCAAGCAGTACTTC. It encodes CASSEGREALKQYF. The chain couples TRBV6-1 to TRBJ2-7; D is perhaps TRBD2 (6 bases). CDR1 is MNHNS and CDR2 is SASEGT in the germline V gene. Between the trimmed V and J ends, which lost 1 base and 8 bases, there was a span of 15 bases. The CDR3 contains 14 residues.

This chain connects TRBV9 to TRBJ1-6, with 7 bases fitting TRBD1. Germline V gene data show CDR1 as SGDLS and CDR2 as YYNGEE. This CDR3 contains 13 residues. The ends lost 7 bases at V and 9 bases at J; junction bases unmatched: 7. CDR3 in DNA: TGTGCCAGCGGGACGACAGGGTTTTCACCCCTCCACTTT. This translates into CASGTTGFSPLHF.

This sequence joins TRBV2 and TRBJ2-1; the D is unclear. The CDR3 consists of 13 residues. CDR1 and CDR2 (germline): SNHLY, FYNNEI. Between the trimmed V and J ends, which lost 6 bases and 5 bases, there was a span of 11 bases. DNA for the CDR3: TGTGCCAGCAGGAACAGCCCCAACAATGAGCAGTTCTTC. Its translation: CASRNSPNNEQFF.

The chain employs TRBV7-9 and TRBJ2-3, with 8 bases lining up with TRBD2. In germline, CDR1 is SEHNR, CDR2 FQNEAQ (reference sequence). This CDR3 is 16 amino acids long. V was pared by 5 bases and J by 1 base, with 8 bases of the junction left unmatched. The CDR3: CASSPAGTRGTDTQYF. The CDR3 DNA reads as TGTGCCAGCAGCCCGGCAGGGACTAGAGGCACAGATACGCAGTATTTT.

This chain connects TRBV5-1 to TRBJ2-4; the D gene is possibly TRBD2 (6 bases). V gave up 0 bases and J gave up 8 bases, with 12 bases separating them. The CDR3 extends over 14 amino acids. Germline V gene lookup returns CDR1 SGHRS and CDR2 YFSETQ. This chain's CDR3 is CASSLGGEADIQYF. The CDR3 DNA is TGCGCCAGCAGCTTGGGTGGGGAGGCGGACATTCAGTACTTC.

This clone was seen a few times. This chain connects TRBV5-1 to TRBJ2-7; D not resolved. V dropped 3 bases and J dropped 0 bases, with 4 bases sitting between them. There are 12 residues in the CDR3. Germline V CDR1 and CDR2: SGHRS, YFSETQ. The CDR3 region has the DNA TGCGCCAGCAGCTCTACCTCCTACGAGCAGTACTTC. This translates into CASSSTSYEQYF.

The chain is built from TRBV6-5 and TRBJ1-1, with 8 bases fitting TRBD1. The germline V gene encodes CDR1 MNHEY and CDR2 SVGAGI. The CDR3 runs 14 residues. Trimming took 6 bases from V and 0 from J; bases not matched to a gene: 3. CDR3 bases: TGTGCCAGCAGCTTGGGACAGGTGAACACTGAAGCTTTCTTT. Translating it yields CASSLGQVNTEAFF.

This clone appeared a few times. CDR3 in DNA: TGTGCCATCAGTGCGGGGGTAGATGGCTACACCTTC. It yields the protein CAISAGVDGYTF. The chain carries TRBV10-3 and TRBJ1-2; possibly TRBD1 for D (5 bases). The CDR3 sequence is 12 residues long. The V gene lost 4 bases and the J gene lost 6 bases, with 9 bases spanning the gap. Germline V gives CDR1 ENHRY, CDR2 SYGVKD.

V is TRBV3-1 (or the pseudogene TRBV3-2) and J is TRBJ1-6; D remains ambiguous. The germline V gene encodes CDR1 LGHDT and CDR2 YNNKEL (reference sequence). The CDR3 is made up of 12 amino acids. V lost 5 bases to trimming and J lost 7 bases, with 6 bases between them. The CDR3 region is CASSDTNSPLHF. The CDR3 region has the DNA TGTGCCAGCAGCGACACAAATTCACCCCTCCACTTT.

This chain connects TRBV7-9 to TRBJ2-3, with 9 bases aligning to TRBD1. The CDR3 runs to 14 residues. J was trimmed by 2 bases and V by 10 bases; bases with no gene match: 7. Per the germline V gene, CDR1 is SEHNR and CDR2 is FQNEAQ (reference sequence). In nucleotides, the CDR3 is TGTGCCACTACCGGGACAGGGTCCACAGATACGCAGTATTTT. Translated: CATTGTGSTDTQYF.

V and J are TRBV10-3 and TRBJ1-2, with D perhaps matching TRBD1 (5 bases). Per germline, CDR1 ENHRY and CDR2 SYGVKD. The length of the CDR3 is 16 residues. V lost 2 bases to trimming and J lost 0 bases, with 13 bases between them. The CDR3 here is CAISEGQGKANYGYTF. The CDR3 region has the DNA TGTGCCATCAGTGAGGGGCAGGGAAAAGCTAACTATGGCTACACCTTC.

The chain joins TRBV19 to TRBJ2-3; 7 bases are a match to TRBD1. The CDR3 spans 14 residues. Germline values: CDR1 LNHDA, CDR2 SQIVND (reference sequence). With 8 bases clipped from V and 4 bases from J, the junction kept 9 bases outside the gene matches. The CDR3 region has the DNA TGTGCCAGTCGGCAGACAGGGAGCTCAGATACGCAGTATTTT. This encodes CASRQTGSSDTQYF.

The chain carries TRBV19 and TRBJ1-4; D is possibly TRBD1 (6 bases). The CDR3 consists of 13 residues. Germline loops: CDR1 LNHDA, CDR2 SQIVND (reference sequence). V was cut by 3 bases and J by 6 bases, with 8 bases left in between. The DNA for the CDR3 is TGTGCCAGTAGTATCTCAGGGGATGAAAAACTGTTTTTT. It codes for CASSISGDEKLFF.

CDR3 loop: CAISESPPGGGSYNEQFF. The CDR3 DNA reads TGTGCCATCAGTGAGTCCCCGCCGGGGGGGGGCTCCTACAATGAGCAGTTCTTC. V gene TRBV10-3 combines with J gene TRBJ2-1, with 8 bases matching TRBD2. Germline V gene data show CDR1 as ENHRY and CDR2 as SYGVKD. Unmatched junction bases numbered 7, after V lost 0 bases and J lost 0 bases. CDR3 length: 18 amino acids.

This clone has only one observation. The V call is TRBV6-6, the J call TRBJ2-7; TRBD2 aligns across 9 bases. Germline CDR1 and CDR2: MNHNY and SVGAGI (reference sequence). V lost 3 bases, J lost 6 bases, and 12 bases stayed unmatched. The CDR3 consists of 16 residues. CDR3 residues: CASSYLPKTSGVEQYF. The DNA for the CDR3 is TGTGCCAGCAGTTATCTCCCGAAGACTAGCGGTGTCGAGCAGTACTTC.

This clone was counted a single time. This chain connects TRBV18 to TRBJ2-3; D ambiguous. The CDR3 consists of 14 residues. Germline V lookup: CDR1 KGHSH, CDR2 LQKENI. V shed 3 bases and J shed 4 bases, with 11 bases lying between them. CDR3 coding DNA: TGTGCCAGCTCACCCGACTCGACGCCAGATACGCAGTATTTT. Protein sequence: CASSPDSTPDTQYF.